Below, 9 T cell receptor beta chains from the same sample are listed, as sequenced in a study of T cells in Graves' hyperthyroidism and ophthalmopathy. TCR beta CDR3 sequences were amplified from RNA transcripts. In the first-round RT-PCR of the TCR CDR3, the HTBI primer set was used. TCRdb called the multiplex PCR reads again in MiXCR, with one record for every CDR3 protein. The sample has about 98,000 distinct CDR3 sequences; around 40% are singletons. The material sequenced was peripheral blood or thyroid tissue (not recorded which). These receptors were collected from a woman aged 25 to 39 with Graves' hyperthyroidism.

The gene calls are TRBV25-1 and TRBJ2-5, with 10 positions matching TRBD1. With 4 bases clipped from V and 1 base from J, the junction kept 6 bases outside the gene matches. There are 16 residues in the CDR3. Germline-derived CDR1 and CDR2 are MGHDK and SYGVNS. CDR3 residues: CASSAWDRGGQETQYF. For the CDR3, the DNA is TGTGCCAGCAGTGCGTGGGACAGGGGAGGCCAAGAGACCCAGTACTTC. Full variable domain (remainder filled in from reference TRBV25-1 and TRBJ2-5): EADIYQTPRYLVIGTGKKITLECSQTMGHDKMYWYQQDPGMELHLIHYSYGVNSTEKGDLSSESTVSRIRTEHFPLTLESARPSHTSQYLCASSAWDRGGQETQYFGPGTRLLVL.

In this sample, this clonotype turned up many times. J is TRBJ2-7 and V is TRBV15, with D possibly being TRBD2 (6 bases). CDR1 and CDR2 (germline): LNHNV, YYDKDF (reference sequence). The CDR3 sequence is 15 residues long. The ends were cut back, 3 bases at V and 4 bases at J, with 16 bases in the middle. The CDR3 sequence is CATSRDRDSGYEQYF. The CDR3 DNA is TGTGCCACCAGCAGGGACCGGGACTCGGGTTACGAGCAGTACTTC. Full variable domain (outside the CDR3, taken from reference TRBV15 and TRBJ2-7): DAMVIQNPRYQVTQFGKPVTLSCSQTLNHNVMYWYQQKSSQAPKLLFHYYDKDFNNEADTPDNFQSRRPNTSFCFLDIRSPGLGDTAMYLCATSRDRDSGYEQYFGPGTRLTVT.

This clonotype was seen many times. The rearrangement uses TRBV5-1 and TRBJ2-7; TRBD2 is a possible D gene (6 bases). Between the trimmed V and J ends, which lost 4 bases and 5 bases, there was a span of 13 bases. The CDR3 spans 13 residues. Germline assignment: CDR1 SGHRS and CDR2 YFSETQ. CDR3 nucleotides: TGCGCCAGCAGCCGGGGAGGCCTGGACGAGCAGTACTTC. It translates to CASSRGGLDEQYF.

There are a few counts of this clonotype. Being one base from a much bigger clone, this may be a read error. The rearrangement joins TRBV6-5 to TRBJ1-5, with D uncertain. The length of the CDR3 is 13 residues. CDR1 is MNHEY and CDR2 is SVGAGI in the germline V gene. This CDR3 is CAISYDSSQPQHF. In nucleotides, the CDR3 is TGTGCCATCAGTTACGATAGCAGCCAGCCCCAGCATTTT.

This clonotype appeared many times. Being one base from a much bigger clone, this may be a read error. This chain uses TRBV12-3 or TRBV12-4 with TRBJ1-6; 12 positions match TRBD1. After removal of 8 bases from V and 8 bases from J, the junction contained 7 bases not matched to a gene. The CDR3 consists of 15 residues. CDR3 sequence: CASGAGTGGDSPLHF. CDR3 sequence (DNA): TGTGCCAGCGGTGCCGGGACAGGGGGCGATTCACCCCTCCACTTT.

This clonotype was found many times. The chain joins TRBV5-1 to TRBJ2-7; D may be TRBD1 (5 bases). Per the germline V gene, CDR1 is SGHRS and CDR2 is YFSETQ. The V and J ends lost 0 bases and 6 bases respectively, with 10 bases between them. There are 13 residues in the CDR3. The CDR3 spells CASSLGGQGEQYF. DNA of the CDR3: TGCGCCAGCAGCTTGGGAGGCCAGGGCGAGCAGTACTTC.

The DNA for the CDR3 is TGCGCCAGCAGCGCCGGGACAGGGGGAGGCTCTGAAGCTTTCTTT. Its protein is CASSAGTGGGSEAFF. The chain carries TRBV5-1 and TRBJ1-1; 11 bases fit TRBD1. V dropped 4 bases and J dropped 6; count of bases not matched to a gene: 8. CDR1 SGHRS and CDR2 YFSETQ come from the germline V gene. The CDR3 length is 15 residues. Filled out from reference TRBV5-1 and TRBJ1-1, the complete variable domain reads KAGVTQTPRYLIKTRGQQVTLSCSPISGHRSVSWYQQTPGQGLQFLFEYFSETQRNKGNFPGRFSGRQFSNSRSEMNVSTLELGDSALYLCASSAGTGGGSEAFFGQGTRLTVV.

Many counts were recorded for this clonotype. The V call is TRBV7-3, the J call TRBJ2-3; D is unresolved. From germline, CDR1 is SGHTA and CDR2 FQGTGA. Trimming shortened V by 1 base and J by 2 bases, and 10 bases separated the two germline ends. This CDR3 is 15 amino acids long. The DNA for the CDR3 is TGTGCCAGCAGCTTAAATAGCCCAACCACAGATACGCAGTATTTT. It translates to CASSLNSPTTDTQYF.

Many counts were recorded for this clonotype. The chain has TRBV28 and TRBJ1-5, with 9 bases identical to TRBD1. CDR3 length equals 15 residues. V trimming: 6 bases; J trimming: 4 bases; junction bases outside the gene matches: 7. CDR1 is MDHEN, CDR2 SYDVKM, per germline. The CDR3 reads CASRGWTGVNQPQHF. The CDR3 bases are TGTGCCAGCAGGGGGTGGACAGGGGTAAATCAGCCCCAGCATTTT.